This record covers a single T cell receptor beta chain. It has no known antigen specificity. No base qualities exist here, and no much larger clone lies one base off it. The entry originates in a study of T cell changes during pregnancy in multiple sclerosis (dated by TCRdb to between 2017 and 2020). In the study overall: The study examined how the T cell repertoire changed over the course of pregnancy in women with multiple sclerosis.

Libraries were built with the immunoSEQ multiplex PCR assay. Imported from immuneACCESS, the table was reduced by TCRdb to in-frame sequences with V and J called. These copies leave out some clones; in studies compared against another copy, an unresolved V gene accounts for under half, and the cause of the remainder is not known. This sample has 20,000 to 25,000 clones in its table, and approximately 92% of those were observed once. The top ten hold about 7% of the sample. The CDR3 runs 13 amino acids, cysteine and phenylalanine included. The DNA shown is the 39-base CDR3, in frame from base 1. V loses 8 bases of germline sequence and J loses 0 bases, and the interval between the two ends is 8 bases. Via the germline V gene, CDR1 is SNHLY and CDR2 FYNNEI.

Sequencing used CD8+ T cells from peripheral blood mononuclear cells, obtained in the third trimester of pregnancy. This TCR was sampled from a female donor with multiple sclerosis, enrolled in a pregnancy study. The chain is assembled from TRBV2 and TRBJ1-3; confidence is insufficient to name the D gene. The DNA sequence is given as TGTGCCAGCGCCGGGAACTCTGGAAACACCATATATTTT. This translates into CASAGNSGNTIYF.